This T cell receptor beta chain was sequenced during a study of T-cell reconstitution after alpha-beta-depleted transplantation in children. For TCRbeta, the library was prepared with unique molecular identifiers. In TCRdb, the PCR reads were re-called with MiXCR into one record per CDR3 protein. This sample has 250,000 to 300,000 distinct CDR3 sequences; 9.9% occur once, and the top ten carry roughly a tenth. The germline V and J ends were trimmed by 0 bases and 12 bases, with 13 bases remaining between them. The CDR3 has 13 residues. Germline V gives CDR1 SGDLS, CDR2 YYNGEE. The V call is TRBV9, the J call TRBJ2-1, with D perhaps matching TRBD1 (6 bases). This receptor was taken from a human donor who donated a stem cell graft to a child with SCID. The sequencing here drew on PBMCs from the stem cell graft donor, taken from the stem cell graft. The CDR3 reads CASSVEVGRGQFF. CDR3 nucleotides: TGTGCCAGCAGCGTAGAAGTTGGCAGGGGGCAGTTCTTC.